This TCR beta chain was recovered during a study of metastatic and nonmetastatic thyroid tumors. Before thyroid surgery, none of the patients had received any treatment. Study results and caveats: Within blood and tumor, benign nodules reportedly had significantly lower TCR beta diversity than malignant thyroid tumors did.

The CDR3 runs to 16 residues. V lost 0 bases and J lost 5; bases outside the gene matches: 8. The germline V gene encodes CDR1 SGHRS and CDR2 YFSETQ. TCRdb reprocessed the PCR reads using MiXCR. The table shows approximately 86,000 clones, with about 12% occurring only once. In its sample, this clone was seen many times. What it recognizes is unknown. This sample includes further DNA sequences coding for the same CDR3. The rearrangement joins TRBV5-1 to TRBJ2-5; TRBD1 aligns across 9 bases. Sequenced material: tumor tissue. The origin of this receptor is a female donor with papillary thyroid cancer or a benign thyroid nodule (not recorded which). Some clones in this sample may be carry-over from other donors' samples. The CDR3 DNA sequence: TGCGCCAGCAGCTTGGATGCTGCGGGACAGGGCGAGACCCAGTACTTC. Its translation is CASSLDAAGQGETQYF.